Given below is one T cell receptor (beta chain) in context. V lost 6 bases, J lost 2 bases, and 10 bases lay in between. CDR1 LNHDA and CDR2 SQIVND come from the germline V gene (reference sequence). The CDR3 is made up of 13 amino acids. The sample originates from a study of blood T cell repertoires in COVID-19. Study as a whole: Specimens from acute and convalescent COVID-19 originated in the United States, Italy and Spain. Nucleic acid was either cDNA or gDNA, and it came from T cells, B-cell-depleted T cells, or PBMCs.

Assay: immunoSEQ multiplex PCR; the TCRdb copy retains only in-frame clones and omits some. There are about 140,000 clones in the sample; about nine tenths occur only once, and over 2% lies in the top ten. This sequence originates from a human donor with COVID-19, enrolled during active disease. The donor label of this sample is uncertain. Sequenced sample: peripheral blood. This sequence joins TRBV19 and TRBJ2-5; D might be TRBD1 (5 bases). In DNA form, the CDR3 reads TGTGCCAGTAGCCAGACAGTTCAAGAGACCCAGTACTTC. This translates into CASSQTVQETQYF.